This is a list of T cell receptor beta chains from one sample in a study of early T cells in non-severe SARS-CoV-2 infection. From the 5' RACE reads, TCRdb called clonotypes with MiXCR, one entry per CDR3 protein. Of around 70,000 distinct CDR3 sequences in the sample, more than 10% were seen once. The material sequenced was whole blood. These receptors were collected from an adult who was a healthcare worker with PCR-confirmed SARS-CoV-2 infection or an uninfected control (not recorded which). The CDR3 runs from the conserved cysteine through the conserved F or W. A D gene is named only where the DNA matches it firmly. Clone size is given for some rows only: seen once, a few or many times, or a class if the clone is expanded.

j_call: TRBJ2-7; v_call: TRBV2; d_call: TRBD2; clone_size: few; cdr3_nt: TGTGCCAGCGCCTATCAGGGACTAAGCTCCTACGAGCAGTACTTC; cdr3_aa: CASAYQGLSSYEQYF
j_call: TRBJ2-1; v_call: TRBV20-1; d_call: NA; clone_size: many; cdr3_nt: TGCAGTGCAATTCCCATTTCGGGGCAGCAATGGGATGAGCAGTTCTTC; cdr3_aa: CSAIPISGQQWDEQFF
j_call: TRBJ1-4; v_call: TRBV6-6; d_call: NA; clone_size: NA; cdr3_nt: TGTGCCAGCAGTACGGGACGGTCAACTAATGAAAAACTGTTTTTT; cdr3_aa: CASSTGRSTNEKLFF
j_call: TRBJ1-5; v_call: TRBV2; d_call: NA; clone_size: few; cdr3_nt: TGTGCCAGCAGTCAGTACAGGGTGGGTCAGCCCCAGCATTTT; cdr3_aa: CASSQYRVGQPQHF
j_call: TRBJ1-6; v_call: TRBV7-2; d_call: NA; clone_size: few; cdr3_nt: TGTGCCAGCAGCTTCCGGAGTCGGGGCTCACCCCTCCACTTT; cdr3_aa: CASSFRSRGSPLHF
j_call: TRBJ1-2; v_call: TRBV29-1; d_call: TRBD1; clone_size: few; cdr3_nt: TGCAGCGTTGAGCCGACAGGGGGCTCCTATGGCTACACCTTC; cdr3_aa: CSVEPTGGSYGYTF
j_call: TRBJ2-5; v_call: TRBV29-1; d_call: TRBD2; clone_size: NA; cdr3_nt: TGCAGCGTTATAGCGGGAGGGCCGGAGACCCAGTACTTC; cdr3_aa: CSVIAGGPETQYF
j_call: TRBJ2-5; v_call: TRBV18; d_call: NA; clone_size: many; cdr3_nt: TGTGCCAGCTCACTTTTTGGCGGAGGCCAAGAGACCCAGTACTTC; cdr3_aa: CASSLFGGGQETQYF
j_call: TRBJ2-2; v_call: TRBV20-1; d_call: TRBD2; clone_size: NA; cdr3_nt: TGCAGTGCTAGAGCTAGCGGGAGGGCCAAAACCGGGGAGCTGTTTTTT; cdr3_aa: CSARASGRAKTGELFF
j_call: TRBJ1-5; v_call: TRBV3-1; d_call: TRBD1; clone_size: NA; cdr3_nt: TGTGCCAGCAGCCAATTACAGGGGTCTCGGCCCCAGCATTTT; cdr3_aa: CASSQLQGSRPQHF
j_call: TRBJ2-1; v_call: TRBV7-9; d_call: NA; clone_size: NA; cdr3_nt: TGTGCCAGCAGCCCGCGGAGGGCCTTCTACAATGAGCAGTTCTTC; cdr3_aa: CASSPRRAFYNEQFF
j_call: TRBJ2-7; v_call: TRBV6-1; d_call: NA; clone_size: NA; cdr3_nt: TGTGCCAGCATTCTGGCAGCTCGACACGAGCAGTACTTC; cdr3_aa: CASILAARHEQYF
j_call: TRBJ1-2; v_call: TRBV5-5; d_call: NA; clone_size: few; cdr3_nt: TGTGCCAGCAGCCCAGTGGGGGCCTATGGCTACACCTTC; cdr3_aa: CASSPVGAYGYTF
j_call: TRBJ2-5; v_call: TRBV18; d_call: NA; clone_size: many; cdr3_nt: TGTGCCAGCTCACCACGACGAGGGAATGAAGAGACCCAGTACTTC; cdr3_aa: CASSPRRGNEETQYF
j_call: TRBJ2-1; v_call: TRBV7-8; d_call: NA; clone_size: few; cdr3_nt: TGTGCCAGCAGCCCGCGGTGGGAGGCCCATGAGCAGTTCTTC; cdr3_aa: CASSPRWEAHEQFF
j_call: TRBJ1-6; v_call: TRBV11-2; d_call: TRBD1; clone_size: NA; cdr3_nt: TGTGCCAGCAGCTTTCAGTCAGGGGGTCTGTCACCCCTCCACTTT; cdr3_aa: CASSFQSGGLSPLHF
j_call: TRBJ2-7; v_call: TRBV6-1; d_call: NA; clone_size: NA; cdr3_nt: TGTGCCAGCCGGGACTCGCCCTCCTACGAGCAGTACTTC; cdr3_aa: CASRDSPSYEQYF
j_call: TRBJ2-3; v_call: TRBV2; d_call: TRBD2; clone_size: NA; cdr3_nt: TGTGCCAGCGGGGGAGGGGGCACAGATACGCAGTATTTT; cdr3_aa: CASGGGGTDTQYF
j_call: TRBJ2-1; v_call: TRBV4-1; d_call: NA; clone_size: NA; cdr3_nt: TGCGCCAGCAGCCAAGGCCCGTATGAGCAGTTCTTC; cdr3_aa: CASSQGPYEQFF